This TCR beta chain was captured by sequencing in a study of shared clonotypes between healthy human individuals. Study context: Three CD4 naive, three CD4 memory, two CD8 naive and one CD8 memory plate were used per donor. Study-wide findings and caveats: The small donor group covered limited genetic and exposure diversity.

Some clones are missing from TCRdb's copy, which holds only in-frame ones; the method was immunoSEQ multiplex PCR. The sample yields millions of clones, over 85% seen once. Notes on this clone: Antigen: not known.

V was pared by 1 base and J by 0 bases, with 5 bases of the junction left unmatched. CDR1 and CDR2 (germline): SGDLS, YYNGEE. The CDR3 has 17 residues. The chain is built from TRBV9 and TRBJ2-3; TRBD2 aligns across 10 bases. This TCR came from a man between 18 and 35 years old in good health. The sample was naive CD4+ T cells sorted from blood. Subset here: CD45RA+ positively selected. In DNA form, the CDR3 reads TGTGCCAGCAGCGTAATAGCGGGGGGTTCTAGCACAGATACGCAGTATTTT. This sequence encodes CASSVIAGGSSTDTQYF. The whole variable domain, filled in from reference TRBV9 and TRBJ2-3, reads DSGVTQTPKHLITATGQRVTLRCSPRSGDLSVYWYQQSLDQGLQFLIQYYNGEERAKGNILERFSAQQFPDLHSELNLSSLELGDSALYFCASSVIAGGSSTDTQYFGPGTRLTVL.